This TCR beta chain appears in the sequencing data of a study of blood T cell repertoires in COVID-19. Some clones are missing from TCRdb's copy, which holds only in-frame ones; the method was immunoSEQ multiplex PCR. The sample lists over 150,000 clones, about 86% occurring once. The CDR3 totals 15 residues. Trimming pared 7 bases from V and 0 bases from J, leaving 16 bases between. The germline V gene encodes CDR1 SGHNT and CDR2 YYREEE (reference sequence). The V gene is TRBV5-4, the J gene TRBJ2-5; weak D call: TRBD2 (5 bases). The TCR originated in a man aged 45-65 years with active or convalescent COVID-19. The sequenced material came from peripheral blood. CDR3 loop: CASAAGSGNQETQYF. Here the CDR3 DNA reads TGTGCCAGCGCGGCCGGGTCGGGGAACCAAGAGACCCAGTACTTC.